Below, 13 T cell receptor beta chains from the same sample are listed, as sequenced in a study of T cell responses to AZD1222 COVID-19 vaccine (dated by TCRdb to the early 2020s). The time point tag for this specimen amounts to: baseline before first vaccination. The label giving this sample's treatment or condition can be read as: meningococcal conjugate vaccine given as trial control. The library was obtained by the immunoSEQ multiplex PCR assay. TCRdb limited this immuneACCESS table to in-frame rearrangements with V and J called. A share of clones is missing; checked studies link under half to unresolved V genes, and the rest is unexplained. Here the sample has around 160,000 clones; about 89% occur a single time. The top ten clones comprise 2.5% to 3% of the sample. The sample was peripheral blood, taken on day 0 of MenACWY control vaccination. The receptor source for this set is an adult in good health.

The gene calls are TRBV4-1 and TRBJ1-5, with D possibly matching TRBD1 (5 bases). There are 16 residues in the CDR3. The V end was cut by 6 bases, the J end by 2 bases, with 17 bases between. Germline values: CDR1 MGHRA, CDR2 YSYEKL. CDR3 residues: CASRLDPGVGNQPQHF. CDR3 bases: TGCGCCAGCAGGTTGGATCCGGGGGTGGGCAATCAGCCCCAGCATTTT.

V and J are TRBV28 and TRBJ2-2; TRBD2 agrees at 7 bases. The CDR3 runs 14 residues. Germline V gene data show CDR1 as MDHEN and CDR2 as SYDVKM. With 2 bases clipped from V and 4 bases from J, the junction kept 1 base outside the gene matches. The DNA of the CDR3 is TGTGCCAGCAGTTTAGCGGGAGTCACCGGGGAGCTGTTTTTT. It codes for CASSLAGVTGELFF. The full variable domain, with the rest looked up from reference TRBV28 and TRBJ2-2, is DVKVTQSSRYLVKRTGEKVFLECVQDMDHENMFWYRQDPGLGLRLIYFSYDVKMKEKGDIPEGYSVSREKKERFSLILESASTNQTSMYLCASSLAGVTGELFFGEGSRLTVL.

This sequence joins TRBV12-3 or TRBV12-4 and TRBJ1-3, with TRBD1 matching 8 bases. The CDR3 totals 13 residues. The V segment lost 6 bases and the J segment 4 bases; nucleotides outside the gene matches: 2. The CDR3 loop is CASSTGGGNTIYF. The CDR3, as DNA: TGTGCCAGCAGCACAGGGGGGGGAAACACCATATATTTT.

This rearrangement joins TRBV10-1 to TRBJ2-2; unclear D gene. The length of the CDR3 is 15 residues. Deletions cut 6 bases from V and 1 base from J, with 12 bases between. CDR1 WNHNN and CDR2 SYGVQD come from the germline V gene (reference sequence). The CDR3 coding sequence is TGCGCCAGCAGCGCCTTTTGGAAGAACACCGGGGAGCTGTTTTTT. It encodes CASSAFWKNTGELFF.

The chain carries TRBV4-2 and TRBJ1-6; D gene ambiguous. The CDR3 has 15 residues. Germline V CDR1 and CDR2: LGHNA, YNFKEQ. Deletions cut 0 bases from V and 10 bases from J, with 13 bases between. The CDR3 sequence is CASSQDPHGWSPLHF. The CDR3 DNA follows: TGTGCCAGCAGCCAAGACCCTCACGGCTGGTCACCCCTCCACTTT.

The CDR3 protein is CASSIVGLGAGAFF. The DNA of the CDR3 is TGTGCCAGTAGTATAGTTGGGTTGGGCGCCGGGGCTTTCTTT. This chain connects TRBV19 to TRBJ1-1; D call uncertain. The CDR3 extends over 14 amino acids. V was clipped by 1 base and J by 11 bases, with 17 bases between them. The germline gives CDR1 LNHDA, CDR2 SQIVND (reference sequence). Drawing the rest from reference TRBV19 and TRBJ1-1, the complete variable domain is DGGITQSPKYLFRKEGQNVTLSCEQNLNHDAMYWYRQDPGQGLRLIYYSQIVNDFQKGDIAEGYSVSREKKESFPLTVTSAQKNPTAFYLCASSIVGLGAGAFFGQGTRLTVV.

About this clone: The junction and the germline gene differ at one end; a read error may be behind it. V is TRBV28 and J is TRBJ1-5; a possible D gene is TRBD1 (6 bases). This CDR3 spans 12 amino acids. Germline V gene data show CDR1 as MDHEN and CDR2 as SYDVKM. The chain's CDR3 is CSAGTIDQPQHF. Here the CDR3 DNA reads TGCTCAGCAGGGACAATAGATCAGCCCCAGCATTTT.

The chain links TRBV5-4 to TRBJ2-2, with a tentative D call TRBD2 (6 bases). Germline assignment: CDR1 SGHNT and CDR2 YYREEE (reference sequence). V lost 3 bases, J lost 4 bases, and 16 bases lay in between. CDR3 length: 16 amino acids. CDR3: CASSSEGLDRTGELFF. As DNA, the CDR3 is TGTGCCAGCAGCTCGGAGGGGCTAGATCGCACCGGGGAGCTGTTTTTT.

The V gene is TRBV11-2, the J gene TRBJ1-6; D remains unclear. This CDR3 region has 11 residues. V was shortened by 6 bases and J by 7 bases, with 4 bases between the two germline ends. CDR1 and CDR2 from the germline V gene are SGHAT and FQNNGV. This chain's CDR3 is CASSSNSPLHF. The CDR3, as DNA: TGTGCCAGCAGTTCAAATTCACCCCTCCACTTT.

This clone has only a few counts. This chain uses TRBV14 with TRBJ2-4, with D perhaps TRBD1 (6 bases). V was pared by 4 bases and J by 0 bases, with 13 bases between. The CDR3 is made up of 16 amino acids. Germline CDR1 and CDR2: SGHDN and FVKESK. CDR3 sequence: CASSPRTVLAKNIQYF. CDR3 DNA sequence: TGTGCCAGCAGCCCTCGGACAGTCCTAGCCAAAAACATTCAGTACTTC.

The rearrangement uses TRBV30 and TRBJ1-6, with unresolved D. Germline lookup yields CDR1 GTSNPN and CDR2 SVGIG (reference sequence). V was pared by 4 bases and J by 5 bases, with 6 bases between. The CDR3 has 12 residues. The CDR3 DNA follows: TGTGCCTGGAACGTTAATAATTCACCCCTCCACTTT. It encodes CAWNVNNSPLHF.

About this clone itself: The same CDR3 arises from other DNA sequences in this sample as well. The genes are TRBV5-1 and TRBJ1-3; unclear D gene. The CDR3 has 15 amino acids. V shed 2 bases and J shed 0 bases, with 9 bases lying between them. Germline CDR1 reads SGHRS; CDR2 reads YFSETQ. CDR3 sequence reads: CASSLDGDSGNTIYF. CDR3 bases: TGCGCCAGCAGCTTAGACGGAGACTCTGGAAACACCATATATTTT.

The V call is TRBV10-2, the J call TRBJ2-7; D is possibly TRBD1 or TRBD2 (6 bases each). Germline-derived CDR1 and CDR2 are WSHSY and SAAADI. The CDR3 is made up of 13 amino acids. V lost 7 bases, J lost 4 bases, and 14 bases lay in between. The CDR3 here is CASNVGGAYEQYF. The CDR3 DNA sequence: TGCGCCAGCAATGTGGGGGGCGCGTACGAGCAGTACTTC.